Listed below are T cell receptor beta chains from one sample, sequenced in a study of T cell changes during pregnancy in multiple sclerosis. The assay was immunoSEQ multiplex PCR, and TCRdb's table has in-frame clones only and misses some. The data hold 15,000 or so clones, with roughly four fifths observed a single time. The sequencing used CD8+ T cells from peripheral blood mononuclear cells, collected in the second trimester of pregnancy. Every receptor here comes from a female donor in good health, enrolled as a control in a pregnancy study. CDR3s include the opening cysteine and the closing phenylalanine or tryptophan. A D gene is named only where the DNA matches it firmly. A row's size may be missing; if present it is once, few, many or a size class.

-	TRBV5-4	TRBJ1-1	-	CASSFRGGTRGPEAFF	TGTGCCAGCAGCTTTCGGGGGGGTACACGTGGACCTGAGGCTTTCTTT
TRBD1	TRBV28	TRBJ2-3	-	CASSPMGQLDTQYF	TGTGCCAGCAGCCCCATGGGACAGCTTGATACGCAGTATTTT
TRBD1	TRBV19	TRBJ1-1	-	CASRAGGYTEAFF	TGTGCCAGTCGCGCAGGGGGATACACTGAAGCTTTCTTT
-	TRBV11-2	TRBJ1-3	-	CASSSLRSGNTIYF	TGTGCCAGCAGCTCCCTCCGCTCTGGAAACACCATATATTTT
-	TRBV6-6	TRBJ2-2	-	CASSYGGRELFF	TGTGCCAGCAGTTACGGGGGCCGGGAGCTGTTTTTT
-	TRBV4-3	TRBJ1-6	once	CASSRSRTDFNSPLHF	TGCGCCAGCAGCCGATCGCGGACAGATTTTAATTCACCCCTCCACTTT
TRBD1	TRBV5-5	TRBJ1-1	-	CASSPYRGLNTEAFF	TGTGCCAGCAGCCCTTACAGGGGTCTGAACACTGAAGCTTTCTTT
-	TRBV10-3	TRBJ2-5	-	CAIGSGKMAQYF	TGTGCCATCGGGAGCGGCAAAATGGCCCAGTACTTC
-	TRBV19	TRBJ2-1	-	CASSIRGGYNEQFF	TGTGCCAGTAGTATTAGAGGGGGCTACAATGAGCAGTTCTTC
-	TRBV18	TRBJ2-2	-	CASSGGASNTGELFF	TGTGCCAGCTCAGGCGGGGCCTCGAACACCGGGGAGCTGTTTTTT